The 21 T cell receptor beta chains below all came from one sample that was sequenced in a study of blood T cell repertoires in COVID-19. Libraries were prepared by immunoSEQ multiplex PCR; TCRdb keeps only in-frame clonotypes and omits some of them. The sample consists of about 190,000 clones, almost 80% of them appearing once. The specimen sequenced was peripheral blood. These receptors were collected from a woman in her sixties or seventies with acute or convalescent COVID-19.

This clone was observed a single time. V gene TRBV27 combines with J gene TRBJ1-1; maybe TRBD1 (6 bases). V was shortened by 5 bases and J by 1 base, with 17 bases between the two germline ends. CDR1 and CDR2 from the germline V gene are MNHEY and SMNVEV (reference sequence). The CDR3 covers 16 residues. CDR3 loop: CASSQPFDRKNTEAFF. DNA of the CDR3: TGTGCCAGCAGTCAACCCTTTGACAGGAAGAACACTGAAGCTTTCTTT.

This chain links TRBV27 with TRBJ1-5; D gene unclear. Germline assignment: CDR1 MNHEY and CDR2 SMNVEV (reference sequence). V was cut by 3 bases and J by 5 bases, with 11 bases left in between. The CDR3 loop spans 14 amino acids. This CDR3 reads CASSFRGGDQPQHF. CDR3 DNA: TGTGCCAGCAGTTTCCGAGGAGGTGATCAGCCCCAGCATTTT.

This clone was detected only a few times. The rearrangement links TRBV5-1 to TRBJ2-1; maybe TRBD1 (6 bases). Per the germline V gene, CDR1 is SGHRS and CDR2 is YFSETQ. V lost 4 bases and J lost 0, with 11 bases in between. The CDR3 is 15 residues long. The CDR3: CASSPGHHSYNEQFF. The DNA of the CDR3 is TGCGCCAGCAGCCCGGGACACCACTCCTACAATGAGCAGTTCTTC.

The chain has TRBV2 and TRBJ1-2; TRBD1 matches at 11 bases. This CDR3 contains 18 residues. Trimming at V came to 6 bases and at J to 3 bases, leaving 15 bases not matched to a gene. CDR1 and CDR2 from the germline V gene are SNHLY and FYNNEI. The CDR3 DNA reads as TGTGCCAGCAGCAATCCGGGACAGGGGGTCAGGGGATACTATGGCTACACCTTC. Its translation is CASSNPGQGVRGYYGYTF. Full variable domain (outside the CDR3, taken from reference TRBV2 and TRBJ1-2): EPEVTQTPSHQVTQMGQEVILRCVPISNHLYFYWYRQILGQKVEFLVSFYNNEISEKSEIFDDQFSVERPDGSNFTLKIRSTKLEDSAMYFCASSNPGQGVRGYYGYTFGSGTRLTVV.

The CDR3 sequence: CASSPVPTTNEKLFF. The DNA of the CDR3 is TGCGCCAGCAGCCCAGTCCCCACAACTAATGAAAAACTGTTTTTT. The rearrangement links TRBV5-1 to TRBJ1-4; D uncertain. CDR1 is SGHRS and CDR2 is YFSETQ in the germline V gene. V lost 4 bases, J lost 0 bases, and 10 bases lay in between. The CDR3 has 15 amino acids.

This clone was observed a handful of times. The chain has TRBV3-1 (or the pseudogene TRBV3-2) and TRBJ2-1; a weak D match, TRBD2 (6 bases). This CDR3 is built from 16 residues. Trimming removed 1 base from V and 5 bases from J, with 15 bases in between. Germline CDR1 and CDR2: LGHDT and YNNKEL (reference sequence). In DNA, the CDR3 is TGTGCCAGCAGCCAAGGGGTCGGAGGGCCTGACAATGAGCAGTTCTTC. Its translation is CASSQGVGGPDNEQFF.

V is TRBV24-1 and J is TRBJ2-7, with 9 bases aligning to TRBD2. Germline assignment: CDR1 KGHDR and CDR2 SFDVKD. J lost 2 bases, V lost 9 bases, and 7 bases had no gene match. This CDR3 has 14 amino acids. The CDR3 protein is CATSRSGGTYEQYF. The CDR3 region has the DNA TGTGCCACCTCTCGTAGCGGGGGAACCTACGAGCAGTACTTC.

The rearrangement uses TRBV27 and TRBJ1-2; tentatively, D is TRBD1 (5 bases). Germline V gene sequence: CDR1 MNHEY, CDR2 SMNVEV (reference sequence). Trimming left V 4 bases short and J 4 bases short, with 7 bases between. The CDR3 loop spans 12 amino acids. This CDR3 reads CASSSGGYGYTF. The CDR3 DNA reads TGTGCCAGCAGTTCCGGGGGCTATGGCTACACCTTC.

V is TRBV5-1 and J is TRBJ1-2; 7 bases align to TRBD1. The CDR3 extends over 17 amino acids. The J segment lost 5 bases and the V segment lost 0 bases, leaving 13 bases of the junction unmatched. The germline V gene encodes CDR1 SGHRS and CDR2 YFSETQ. CDR3 loop: CASSLGPGTEKVYGYTF. The CDR3 bases are TGCGCCAGCAGCTTGGGCCCCGGGACAGAAAAGGTGTATGGCTACACCTTC.

The chain links TRBV15 to TRBJ2-3; possible D gene TRBD2, 5 bases. Between the trimmed V and J ends, which lost 4 bases and 0 bases, there was a span of 14 bases. The CDR3 totals 16 residues. The germline V gene has CDR1 LNHNV and CDR2 YYDKDF (reference sequence). CDR3 amino acids: CATSTADGGSTDTQYF. CDR3 DNA sequence: TGTGCCACCAGCACCGCTGACGGCGGGAGCACAGATACGCAGTATTTT.

The gene calls are TRBV27 and TRBJ2-3; no firm D call. Germline CDR1 reads MNHEY; CDR2 reads SMNVEV (reference sequence). This CDR3 is built from 13 residues. V was clipped by 6 bases and J by 0 bases, with 7 bases between them. CDR3 nucleotide sequence: TGTGCCAGCAGCCACGGGAGCACAGATACGCAGTATTTT. Translation gives CASSHGSTDTQYF.

This rearrangement joins TRBV9 to TRBJ1-1; unclear D gene. Germline V gene lookup returns CDR1 SGDLS and CDR2 YYNGEE. V was clipped by 0 bases and J by 0 bases, with 9 bases between them. This CDR3 contains 15 residues. Written as DNA, the CDR3 is TGTGCCAGCAGCGTAGGTACATTGATGAACACTGAAGCTTTCTTT. Amino acids: CASSVGTLMNTEAFF.

The V gene is TRBV2, the J gene TRBJ2-7; 15 nucleotides line up with TRBD2. Trimming took 6 bases from V and 7 from J; bases not matched to a gene: 4. Germline assignment: CDR1 SNHLY and CDR2 FYNNEI. CDR3 length: 14 residues. This CDR3 reads CASRGLAGGGEQYF. As DNA, the CDR3 is TGTGCCAGCAGGGGACTAGCGGGAGGAGGTGAGCAGTACTTC.

V usage is TRBV19 and J usage is TRBJ1-2, with 7 bases fitting TRBD1. Losses at the gene ends were 4 bases for V and 6 bases for J; bases not matched to a gene: 11. The germline V gene encodes CDR1 LNHDA and CDR2 SQIVND (reference sequence). The CDR3 contains 15 residues. The CDR3 DNA sequence: TGTGCCAGTAGTAAAGGGGGCTCAACCAAAAATGGCTACACCTTC. It codes for CASSKGGSTKNGYTF. Filled out from reference TRBV19 and TRBJ1-2, the complete variable domain reads DGGITQSPKYLFRKEGQNVTLSCEQNLNHDAMYWYRQDPGQGLRLIYYSQIVNDFQKGDIAEGYSVSREKKESFPLTVTSAQKNPTAFYLCASSKGGSTKNGYTFGSGTRLTVV.

This clone was recorded only once. V usage is TRBV6-5 and J usage is TRBJ1-4; D unclear. CDR3 length: 12 amino acids. Germline V gene sequence: CDR1 MNHEY, CDR2 SVGAGI. The germline V and J ends were trimmed by 4 bases and 7 bases, with 7 bases remaining between them. The CDR3 loop reads CASSFVLEKLFF. The CDR3 DNA reads TGTGCCAGCAGTTTTGTTCTTGAAAAACTGTTTTTT.

The chain combines TRBV9 with TRBJ1-2, with D perhaps TRBD1 (5 bases). V lost 2 bases to trimming and J lost 2 bases, with 13 bases between them. The CDR3 sequence is 15 residues long. From germline, CDR1 is SGDLS and CDR2 YYNGEE. Here the CDR3 DNA reads TGTGCCAGCAGCGTCGATGACAGCCGAAACTATGGCTACACCTTC. Its protein is CASSVDDSRNYGYTF.

CDR3 sequence reads: CATGPYRELDSPLHF. The CDR3 DNA follows: TGTGCCACCGGACCATACAGGGAGCTCGATTCACCCCTCCACTTT. The chain has TRBV24-1 and TRBJ1-6; weak D call: TRBD1 (6 bases). The germline V and J ends were trimmed by 9 bases and 8 bases, with 19 bases remaining between them. The germline V gene has CDR1 KGHDR and CDR2 SFDVKD. The CDR3 length is 15 residues.

The chain joins TRBV3-1 (or the pseudogene TRBV3-2) to TRBJ2-3, with TRBD2 matching 7 bases. J gave up 0 bases and V 4 bases, and 7 bases lay outside the gene matches. CDR3 size: 16 residues. From germline, CDR1 is LGHDT and CDR2 YNNKEL (reference sequence). CDR3 loop: CASSRTLAASTDTQYF. The CDR3 DNA reads TGTGCCAGCAGCCGTACTCTAGCGGCTAGCACAGATACGCAGTATTTT.

CDR3 DNA: TGTGCCACGAAACAGGGAATGAACACTGAAGCTTTCTTT. It is translated as CATKQGMNTEAFF. The rearrangement uses TRBV10-3 and TRBJ1-1; a weak D match, TRBD1 (6 bases). Trimming pared 10 bases from V and 0 bases from J, leaving 12 bases between. The CDR3 runs 13 residues. CDR1 and CDR2 (germline): ENHRY, SYGVKD.

The J gene is TRBJ2-7, the V gene TRBV5-1; TRBD1 matches at 9 bases. Germline V gene lookup returns CDR1 SGHRS and CDR2 YFSETQ. The CDR3 extends over 15 amino acids. J was trimmed by 7 bases and V by 3 bases; bases with no gene match: 11. The CDR3 region is CASSSRGQGTQEQYF. As DNA, the CDR3 is TGCGCCAGCAGCTCTCGAGGACAGGGGACGCAAGAGCAGTACTTC.

V is TRBV29-1 and J is TRBJ2-5; tentatively, D is TRBD2 (5 bases). CDR1 and CDR2 from the germline V gene are SQVTM and ANQGSEA. The CDR3 extends over 11 amino acids. The V and J ends lost 6 bases and 7 bases respectively, with 12 bases between them. CDR3 bases: TGCAGCGTGAGCGGTGGAGGGACCCAGTACTTC. Its translation is CSVSGGGTQYF.